This T cell receptor beta chain was identified during a study of control samples from healthy donors and cancer patients. Some clones are missing from TCRdb's copy, which holds only in-frame ones; the method was immunoSEQ multiplex PCR. This table has 75,000 to 100,000 clones, about 86% appearing once. After removal of 2 bases from V and 8 bases from J, the junction contained 6 bases not matched to a gene. This CDR3 is 14 amino acids long. CDR1 SGHRS and CDR2 YFSETQ come from the germline V gene. The TCR was taken from a man under 40 in good health. Sequencing was done on a sample of blood. The chain is built from TRBV5-1 and TRBJ2-1; 8 bases align to TRBD2. The CDR3 loop reads CASSLGTSGYEQFF. The CDR3 bases are TGCGCCAGCAGCTTAGGGACTAGTGGGTATGAGCAGTTCTTC.